A few counts support the clone carrying this T cell receptor (beta chain). Antigen unknown. Using quantitative 5'-RACE with molecular barcodes, the authors made TCR beta libraries. MiXCR, run by TCRdb on the 5' RACE reads, gives a single entry per CDR3 protein. This sample has some 240,000 distinct CDR3 sequences, with under 20% found just once. The sample comes from a study of CD8 T cells in ankylosing spondylitis. The germline gives CDR1 SGHRS, CDR2 YFSETQ. Trimming removed 1 base at V and 6 bases at J, with 17 bases between. The CDR3 sequence is 15 residues long. Study-wide points: Reported data indicate significant enrichment of disease-linked clones within matched ankylosing spondylitis synovial fluid. It appeared that ankylosing spondylitis blood was characterized by a TCR beta motif of fewer than 10 highly homologous variants.

This clonotype originated in a male donor with ankylosing spondylitis or in good health (not recorded which). The rearrangement joins TRBV5-1 to TRBJ2-7; tentatively, D is TRBD2 (5 bases). The specimen was blood, either unsorted or a sorted T cell fraction (not recorded which). Here the CDR3 reads CASSLLTGSPLEQYF. CDR3 DNA: TGCGCCAGCAGCTTGTTGACGGGAAGCCCCCTCGAGCAGTACTTC.